This paragraph covers one T cell receptor (beta chain) sequence. The target antigen is unknown. The sample belongs to a study of cytomegalovirus exposure and HLA in healthy donors. Looking at the study overall: The 130 or so validation repertoires and the approximately 630 first-cohort repertoires shared a platform, a later analysis reported. Study conclusions and caveats: Whilst most TCR sequences proved rare, a subset of public TCRs occurred across many donors. Overall, roughly 150 TCR beta chains were annotated as cytomegalovirus-associated. A later analysis found first-cohort TCR clusters tended to co-occur in the 100 to 150 validation repertoires.

Profiled with immunoSEQ multiplex PCR; TCRdb holds only in-frame clones, not every one. The table shows some 150,000 clones, with about 94% occurring only once. With V trimmed by 3 bases and J by 9 bases, 9 bases remained unmatched. The V gene's germline CDR1 is MDHEN and CDR2 SYDVKM. The CDR3 covers 17 residues. This sequence was found in a man aged 18 to 29 in good health and CMV-seropositive. The sequenced sample was PBMCs. This chain joins TRBV28 and TRBJ1-6; 12 nucleotides agree with TRBD1. CDR3: CASSFLGQGAGGSPLHF. The CDR3 DNA is TGTGCCAGCAGTTTCTTGGGACAGGGGGCTGGGGGTTCACCCCTCCACTTT.